The 2 T cell receptor beta chains reported below all come from one sample, sequenced in a study of T cells after yellow fever vaccination. MiXCR, run by TCRdb on the 5' RACE reads, gives a single entry per CDR3 protein. The data show some 160,000 distinct CDR3 sequences, approximately 9.7% seen once. Sequenced here: CD8+ T cells sorted from PBMCs, sampled 45 days after the yellow fever booster vaccination. Source of these receptors: a man younger than 35 who received the YFV17D yellow fever vaccine.

By proportion, this clonotype is medium-sized. The rearrangement uses TRBV24-1 and TRBJ2-7, with a tentative D call TRBD2 (6 bases). Trimming pared 4 bases from V and 7 bases from J, leaving 16 bases between. Germline CDR1 and CDR2: KGHDR and SFDVKD. This CDR3 has 14 residues. CDR3 sequence: CATSDSGTPGEQYF. CDR3 bases: TGTGCCACCAGTGACTCCGGGACTCCGGGGGAGCAGTACTTC.

There are a few counts of this clonotype. The V and J genes are TRBV24-1 and TRBJ2-1; D is perhaps TRBD1 (6 bases). Trimming took 5 bases from V and 4 from J, leaving 11 bases between them. Germline CDR1 and CDR2: KGHDR and SFDVKD. The CDR3 runs 14 residues. The CDR3 DNA follows: TGTGCCACCAGTGTCTCGGACAGTTACAATGAGCAGTTCTTC. Protein sequence: CATSVSDSYNEQFF.